The 30 T cell receptor beta chains below come from one sample, sequenced in a study of cytomegalovirus exposure and HLA in healthy donors. Primers: 60 Vbeta forward and 13 Jbeta reverse. The method was immunoSEQ multiplex PCR; TCRdb's version includes in-frame clones alone and lacks a portion of them. The profile shows about 130,000 clones, approximately 69% of them singletons. The sample consisted of PBMCs. The origin of the receptors is a middle-aged man in good health and CMV-seropositive.

The chain uses TRBV7-9 and TRBJ2-3; 9 bases line up with TRBD2. This CDR3 is 12 amino acids long. With 3 bases clipped from V and 11 bases from J, the junction kept 3 bases outside the gene matches. CDR1 and CDR2 from the germline V gene are SEHNR and FQNEAQ (reference sequence). The CDR3 loop is CASSFQREVQYF. Here the CDR3 DNA reads TGTGCCAGCAGCTTCCAGCGGGAGGTGCAGTATTTT.

The chain couples TRBV11-3 to TRBJ2-1, with 9 bases that match TRBD1. The germline V gene encodes CDR1 SGHNT and CDR2 YENEEA. Germline trimming cut 5 bases from V and 6 bases from J; bases unmatched to any gene: 5. The CDR3 totals 14 residues. This CDR3 is CASSKGQGSNEQFF. In DNA form, the CDR3 reads TGTGCCAGCAGCAAGGGACAGGGAAGCAATGAGCAGTTCTTC.

V and J are TRBV27 and TRBJ2-5; 11 positions agree with TRBD1. Germline loops: CDR1 MNHEY, CDR2 SMNVEV (reference sequence). The CDR3 is made up of 13 amino acids. The V gene end was trimmed by 6 bases and the J gene end by 11 bases; junction bases not matched to a gene: 8. Here the CDR3 DNA reads TGTGCCAGCAGCCGGGACAGGGGGTTTGAGCAGTACTTC. It codes for CASSRDRGFEQYF.

The chain recombines TRBV5-1 with TRBJ2-3, with TRBD1 as a possible D gene (6 bases). V gave up 5 bases and J gave up 0 bases, with 10 bases separating them. The CDR3 sequence is 14 residues long. Germline loops: CDR1 SGHRS, CDR2 YFSETQ. CDR3 residues: CASRSGQSTDTQYF. CDR3 in DNA: TGCGCCAGCAGGTCAGGACAGAGCACAGATACGCAGTATTTT.

This sequence joins TRBV6-6 and TRBJ1-2, with D unresolved. Trimming took 2 bases from V and 2 from J, leaving 6 bases between them. CDR3 length: 13 amino acids. Germline CDR1 MNHNY, CDR2 SVGAGI (reference sequence). Here the CDR3 DNA reads TGTGCCAGCAGTTACGCAGAAAACTATGGCTACACCTTC. Residues: CASSYAENYGYTF.

The genes are TRBV21-1 and TRBJ2-7; TRBD1 was called by the table and not checked on the DNA. TRBV21-1 is given as a pseudogene. This CDR3 is 14 amino acids long. As DNA, the CDR3 is TGTGCCAGCAGCAAAGTTCCAGACATCTACGAGCAGTACTTC. Its protein product is CASSKVPDIYEQYF.

Notes on this clone: Compared with germline, one end of the junction differs, possibly owing to a read error. The CDR3 nucleotides read TGTTCCAGCAGCTTGACAGGAGATGGCTACACCTTC. Residues: CSSSLTGDGYTF. The V gene is TRBV7-9, the J gene TRBJ1-2, with D possibly matching TRBD1 (6 bases). CDR1 and CDR2 (germline): SEHNR, FQNEAQ (reference sequence). CDR3 length: 12 residues.

The chain couples TRBV6-1 to TRBJ1-6; possible D gene TRBD1, 6 bases. The CDR3 is 19 amino acids. V lost 3 bases to trimming and J lost 4 bases, with 22 bases between them. Germline CDR1 and CDR2: MNHNS and SASEGT. CDR3 amino acids: CASSDQGPPSGKYNSPLHF. The CDR3 bases are TGTGCCAGCAGTGATCAGGGGCCGCCGTCCGGGAAATATAATTCACCCCTCCACTTT.

The sample holds one count of this clone. This rearrangement joins TRBV5-5 to TRBJ1-1; 10 bases agree with TRBD1. The CDR3 runs 17 residues. Germline V CDR1 and CDR2: SGHKS, YYEKEE (reference sequence). V lost 0 bases and J lost 5; bases outside the gene matches: 10. The CDR3 spells CASSLELRTGGGTEAFF. The CDR3 coding sequence is TGTGCCAGCAGCTTGGAACTTCGGACAGGGGGAGGGACTGAAGCTTTCTTT.

The J gene is TRBJ2-5, the V gene TRBV11-2; 9 nucleotides match TRBD2. The J call is in doubt because the DNA end fits TRBJ2-7 better. This CDR3 has 16 amino acids. Per germline, CDR1 SGHAT and CDR2 FQNNGV. The CDR3 bases are TGTGCCAGCAGCTTAGATGCTAGCGGGACCCCCTACGAGCAGTACTTC. It codes for CASSLDASGTPYEQYF.

About this clone: The junction departs from germline at one end; a sequencing error may be responsible. The chain employs TRBV13 and TRBJ2-5; TRBD1 agrees at 9 bases. Germline V gene sequence: CDR1 PRHDT, CDR2 FYEKMQ (reference sequence). The CDR3 consists of 21 residues. The DNA of the CDR3 is TGTGCCAGCAGCTCCCAGGGAAGGAGCCCCCCTTCCGGGACAGGGTGGGAGACCCAGCACTTC. It yields the protein CASSSQGRSPPSGTGWETQHF. The variable domain in full, completed from reference TRBV13 and TRBJ2-5, reads AAGVIQSPRHLIKEKRETATLKCYPIPRHDTVYWYQQGPGQDPQFLISFYEKMQSDKGSIPDRFSAQQFSDYHSELNMSSLELGDSALYFCASSSQGRSPPSGTGWETQHFGPGTRLLVL.

On this clone itself: At one end the junction does not follow the germline gene, possibly because of a read error. Here the CDR3 DNA reads TGTTCCAGCAGCTTAGGACTAGCGGAGCCCTACGAGCAGTACTTC. Protein product: CSSSLGLAEPYEQYF. The chain uses TRBV7-9 and TRBJ2-7, with 10 bases that match TRBD2. The germline V gene has CDR1 SEHNR and CDR2 FQNEAQ (reference sequence). The CDR3 totals 15 residues.

This sequence joins TRBV29-1 and TRBJ1-1; the D is unclear. Germline CDR1 reads SQVTM; CDR2 reads ANQGSEA. The V end was cut by 2 bases, the J end by 5 bases, with 6 bases between. CDR3 length: 11 amino acids. In DNA form, the CDR3 reads TGCAGCGTTGAACGGAGGACTGAAGCTTTCTTT. Translated, it gives CSVERRTEAFF.

The J gene is TRBJ2-5, the V gene TRBV15; D not certain. The DNA end is more similar to TRBJ2-7, so the J call may be wrong. This CDR3 comprises 15 residues. CDR1 LNHNV and CDR2 YYDKDF come from the germline V gene (reference sequence). CDR3 sequence reads: CATSRDEFSSYEQYF. The CDR3 bases are TGTGCCACCAGCAGAGATGAGTTTTCCTCCTACGAGCAGTACTTC.

This sequence joins TRBV2 and TRBJ1-1; unclear D gene. The CDR3 is 14 amino acids. Trimming removed 4 bases from V and 5 bases from J, with 14 bases in between. Germline CDR1 reads SNHLY; CDR2 reads FYNNEI. The CDR3: CASSGREVRTEAFF. CDR3 in DNA: TGTGCCAGCAGTGGGAGGGAGGTAAGGACTGAAGCTTTCTTT. Supplemented by reference TRBV2 and TRBJ1-1, the full variable domain reads EPEVTQTPSHQVTQMGQEVILRCVPISNHLYFYWYRQILGQKVEFLVSFYNNEISEKSEIFDDQFSVERPDGSNFTLKIRSTKLEDSAMYFCASSGREVRTEAFFGQGTRLTVV.

This rearrangement joins TRBV4-2 to TRBJ2-5; D unclear. From germline, CDR1 is LGHNA and CDR2 YNFKEQ. The CDR3 runs to 14 residues. The V gene lost 1 base and the J gene lost 2 bases, with 8 bases spanning the gap. In DNA form, the CDR3 reads TGTGCCAGCAGCCAAGTGTCGGGTCAAGAGACCCAGTACTTC. This translates into CASSQVSGQETQYF.

V usage is TRBV2 and J usage is TRBJ1-2; weak D call: TRBD1 (5 bases). CDR3 size: 14 residues. V was cut by 4 bases and J by 4 bases, with 13 bases left in between. Germline-derived CDR1 and CDR2 are SNHLY and FYNNEI. This CDR3 reads CASSGGLNSYGYTF. In DNA form, the CDR3 reads TGTGCCAGCAGTGGGGGACTGAATTCCTATGGCTACACCTTC. The whole variable domain, filled in from reference TRBV2 and TRBJ1-2, reads EPEVTQTPSHQVTQMGQEVILRCVPISNHLYFYWYRQILGQKVEFLVSFYNNEISEKSEIFDDQFSVERPDGSNFTLKIRSTKLEDSAMYFCASSGGLNSYGYTFGSGTRLTVV.

The V gene is TRBV5-1, the J gene TRBJ2-2, with D unclear. The germline CDR1 and CDR2 sequences are SGHRS and YFSETQ. The CDR3 is 15 amino acids. V lost 0 bases to trimming and J lost 1 base, with 7 bases between them. The CDR3 DNA is TGCGCCAGCAGCTTGGTTTCCGGGAACACCGGGGAGCTGTTTTTT. It codes for CASSLVSGNTGELFF. The variable domain in full, with the rest retrieved from reference TRBV5-1 and TRBJ2-2, is KAGVTQTPRYLIKTRGQQVTLSCSPISGHRSVSWYQQTPGQGLQFLFEYFSETQRNKGNFPGRFSGRQFSNSRSEMNVSTLELGDSALYLCASSLVSGNTGELFFGEGSRLTVL.

This chain uses TRBV6-1 with TRBJ2-7; 7 nucleotides align to TRBD1. The CDR3 extends over 12 amino acids. V was pared by 8 bases and J by 3 bases, with 4 bases of the junction left unmatched. Germline CDR1 and CDR2: MNHNS and SASEGT. The CDR3 DNA sequence: TGTGCCAGCGACTCAGGGGGCTACGAGCAGTACTTC. Amino acid sequence: CASDSGGYEQYF.

The chain carries TRBV5-8 and TRBJ2-5; TRBD1 matches at 11 bases. The better agreement between TRBJ2-7 and the DNA end casts doubt on the J call. This CDR3 is 14 amino acids long. The germline gives CDR1 SGHTS, CDR2 YDEGEE. The CDR3 nucleotides read TGTGCCAGCAGCAGCGGACAGGGGGCCGGCGAGCAGTACTTC. The encoded protein is CASSSGQGAGEQYF.

V usage is TRBV7-9 and J usage is TRBJ2-1, with 9 bases matching TRBD1. Looked up from germline, CDR1 is SEHNR and CDR2 is FQNEAQ (reference sequence). The CDR3 spans 19 residues. Trimming cost V 4 bases and J 0 bases; bases outside gene matches: 13. In nucleotides, the CDR3 is TGTGCCAGCAGCTCCGGGCTGGACAGGGGATTCGGCTCCTACAATGAGCAGTTCTTC. This sequence encodes CASSSGLDRGFGSYNEQFF.

The DNA of the CDR3 is TGTGCCAGCAGCCAAGGGACGGGACAACACAATCAGCCCCAGCATTTT. This sequence encodes CASSQGTGQHNQPQHF. V gene TRBV4-2 combines with J gene TRBJ1-5, with D possibly being TRBD1 (6 bases). With 1 base removed from V and 3 bases from J, the gap between germline ends came to 13 bases. This CDR3 is built from 16 residues. Germline CDR1 reads LGHNA; CDR2 reads YNFKEQ.

The V and J genes are TRBV19 and TRBJ2-2; 8 bases map to TRBD2. This CDR3 region has 16 residues. The V segment lost 3 bases and the J segment 7 bases; nucleotides outside the gene matches: 10. The germline V gene has CDR1 LNHDA and CDR2 SQIVND (reference sequence). In nucleotides, the CDR3 is TGTGCCAGTAGTATCACTCGCGGGAGGAGTAACGGGGAGCTGTTTTTT. It encodes CASSITRGRSNGELFF. Filled out from reference TRBV19 and TRBJ2-2, the complete variable domain reads DGGITQSPKYLFRKEGQNVTLSCEQNLNHDAMYWYRQDPGQGLRLIYYSQIVNDFQKGDIAEGYSVSREKKESFPLTVTSAQKNPTAFYLCASSITRGRSNGELFFGEGSRLTVL.

The rearrangement joins TRBV6-5 to TRBJ2-7; TRBD2 agrees at 12 bases. This CDR3 region has 15 residues. V lost 2 bases and J lost 2; bases outside the gene matches: 1. The V gene's germline CDR1 is MNHEY and CDR2 SVGAGI. This CDR3 reads CASSYASGRAYEQYF. The CDR3 bases are TGTGCCAGCAGTTACGCTAGCGGGAGGGCCTACGAGCAGTACTTC.

The V and J genes are TRBV14 and TRBJ2-1; TRBD2 aligns across 10 bases. Germline CDR1 and CDR2: SGHDN and FVKESK. This CDR3 comprises 17 residues. V trimming: 4 bases; J trimming: 7 bases; junction bases outside the gene matches: 13. CDR3 in amino acids: CASSPRRASGSSNEQFF. The CDR3 DNA is TGTGCCAGCAGCCCCCGACGGGCTAGCGGGAGTTCGAATGAGCAGTTCTTC.

This chain uses TRBV7-2 with TRBJ2-7; 7 nucleotides align to TRBD1. The CDR3 is made up of 12 amino acids. Germline values: CDR1 SGHTA, CDR2 FQGNSA. With V trimmed by 5 bases and J by 12 bases, 10 bases remained unmatched. CDR3 sequence (DNA): TGTGCCAGCAGCCTCTCCAGGGGGAGTCGGTACTTC. It yields the protein CASSLSRGSRYF.

This chain uses TRBV10-3 with TRBJ1-1, with D hard to call. Trimming removed 2 bases from V and 0 bases from J, with 7 bases in between. The CDR3 runs 14 residues. Germline CDR1 is ENHRY and CDR2 is SYGVKD. The CDR3 loop is CAISEGRMNTEAFF. CDR3 sequence (DNA): TGTGCCATCAGTGAGGGCAGAATGAACACTGAAGCTTTCTTT.

The chain has TRBV9 and TRBJ2-2; D is possibly TRBD1 (6 bases). This CDR3 region has 13 residues. Looked up from germline, CDR1 is SGDLS and CDR2 is YYNGEE. V dropped 3 bases and J dropped 5 bases, with 8 bases sitting between them. The CDR3 sequence: CASSGTGTGELFF. CDR3 nucleotides: TGTGCCAGCAGCGGAACAGGGACCGGGGAGCTGTTTTTT.

The J gene is TRBJ2-4, the V gene TRBV5-1, with 11 bases aligning to TRBD1. This CDR3 is 16 amino acids long. Germline values: CDR1 SGHRS, CDR2 YFSETQ. Losses at the gene ends were 0 bases for V and 6 bases for J; bases not matched to a gene: 5. CDR3 sequence (DNA): TGCGCCAGCAGCTTGGCCCTGGGACAGGGGGGAAACATTCAGTACTTC. Encoded protein: CASSLALGQGGNIQYF.

The chain uses TRBV6-1 and TRBJ2-7; D uncertain. V was pared by 4 bases and J by 6 bases, with 10 bases between. The CDR3 has 12 amino acids. Germline loops: CDR1 MNHNS, CDR2 SASEGT. The chain's CDR3 is CASSVRWSEQYF. CDR3 in DNA: TGTGCCAGCAGTGTAAGGTGGAGCGAGCAGTACTTC.